Below, 31 T cell receptor beta chains from the same sample are listed, as sequenced in a study of shared clonotypes between healthy human individuals. The repertoire was sequenced with immunoSEQ multiplex PCR; TCRdb's copy has only in-frame clones and lacks some. The sample comprises about 510,000 clones, 90% to 97% of which are singletons, and about 0.057% rests with the top ten. The sample taken for sequencing was naive CD4+ T cells sorted from blood. Subset specified: CD45RA+ positively selected. The receptors here all came from a woman in her twenties or thirties in good health.

The J gene is TRBJ1-4, the V gene TRBV5-1; D unclear. Trimming removed 4 bases from V and 4 bases from J, with 11 bases in between. Germline loops: CDR1 SGHRS, CDR2 YFSETQ. CDR3 size: 14 residues. CDR3 in amino acids: CASSQRTVNEKLFF. As DNA, the CDR3 is TGCGCCAGCAGCCAACGGACGGTTAATGAAAAACTGTTTTTT.

The V and J genes are TRBV11-2 and TRBJ2-5; D is ambiguous. This CDR3 has 13 residues. Deletions cut 2 bases from V and 4 bases from J, with 8 bases between. From germline, CDR1 is SGHAT and CDR2 FQNNGV. The CDR3: CASSLRVRETQYF. The CDR3 coding sequence is TGTGCCAGCAGCTTACGGGTGAGAGAGACCCAGTACTTC. Variable domain in full (rest from reference TRBV11-2 and TRBJ2-5): EAGVAQSPRYKIIEKRQSVAFWCNPISGHATLYWYQQILGQGPKLLIQFQNNGVVDDSQLPKDRFSAERLKGVDSTLKIQPAKLEDSAVYLCASSLRVRETQYFGPGTRLLVL.

This clone appeared once. The chain recombines TRBV7-3 with TRBJ2-1; D may be TRBD1 (5 bases). The germline V gene encodes CDR1 SGHTA and CDR2 FQGTGA. Trimming cost V 1 base and J 0 bases, with 10 bases left between them. The CDR3 runs 16 residues. CDR3 bases: TGTGCCAGCAGCTTAAACAGGATTAGCTCCTACAATGAGCAGTTCTTC. Protein sequence: CASSLNRISSYNEQFF. Variable domain in full (rest from reference TRBV7-3 and TRBJ2-1): GAGVSQTPSNKVTEKGKYVELRCDPISGHTALYWYRQSLGQGPEFLIYFQGTGAADDSGLPNDRFFAVRPEGSVSTLKIQRTERGDSAVYLCASSLNRISSYNEQFFGPGTRLTVL.

The V gene is TRBV7-8, the J gene TRBJ2-7; no clear D. From germline, CDR1 is SGHVS and CDR2 FQNEAQ. The CDR3 has 18 residues. V lost 1 base and J lost 3, with 22 bases in between. The CDR3, as DNA: TGTGCCAGCAGCTTAGAAGTCACCCGGCCCTCAAAGAGCTACGAGCAGTACTTC. It translates to CASSLEVTRPSKSYEQYF.

V and J are TRBV28 and TRBJ1-5; D remains unclear. Germline CDR1 and CDR2: MDHEN and SYDVKM. The V end was cut by 3 bases, the J end by 6 bases, with 9 bases between. The CDR3 spans 13 residues. CDR3 in DNA: TGTGCCAGCAGTTTGAATTTGGCTCAGCCCCAGCATTTT. As protein: CASSLNLAQPQHF. Together with reference TRBV28 and TRBJ1-5, the CDR3 gives the full variable domain: DVKVTQSSRYLVKRTGEKVFLECVQDMDHENMFWYRQDPGLGLRLIYFSYDVKMKEKGDIPEGYSVSREKKERFSLILESASTNQTSMYLCASSLNLAQPQHFGDGTRLSIL.

This rearrangement joins TRBV10-3 to TRBJ1-5, with unresolved D. Between the trimmed V and J ends, which lost 4 bases and 3 bases, there was a span of 10 bases. The CDR3 runs 14 residues. Per germline, CDR1 ENHRY and CDR2 SYGVKD. The CDR3 DNA reads as TGTGCCATCAGTGTCGGCGGATCCAATCAGCCCCAGCATTTT. This encodes CAISVGGSNQPQHF.

The J gene is TRBJ1-1, the V gene TRBV5-6, with D possibly matching TRBD1 (5 bases). CDR1 is SGHDT, CDR2 YYEEEE, per germline. This CDR3 spans 18 amino acids. V was trimmed by 0 bases and J by 5 bases, leaving 23 bases between them. CDR3 protein: CASSLALGTPFQFTEAFF. In DNA, the CDR3 is TGTGCCAGCAGCTTGGCGTTAGGGACCCCTTTTCAATTTACTGAAGCTTTCTTT.

In the case of this clone: At the DNA level, this CDR3 is encoded by other sequences in the same sample as well. This chain joins TRBV18 and TRBJ2-5, with D perhaps matching TRBD2 (5 bases). Trimming removed 3 bases at V and 2 bases at J, with 10 bases between. The CDR3 totals 14 residues. Germline V gene sequence: CDR1 KGHSH, CDR2 LQKENI. CDR3 coding DNA: TGTGCCAGCTCACCCCCTGGGAGACAAGAGACCCAGTACTTC. Protein: CASSPPGRQETQYF.

This chain connects TRBV27 to TRBJ2-2; TRBD2 might be the D (6 bases). V gave up 7 bases and J gave up 6 bases, with 21 bases separating them. Germline V CDR1 and CDR2: MNHEY, SMNVEV (reference sequence). This CDR3 comprises 16 residues. The CDR3 spells CASTLLALRGAGELFF. CDR3 DNA sequence: TGTGCCAGCACCCTCCTAGCGCTCAGAGGGGCCGGGGAGCTGTTTTTT.

This chain joins TRBV7-9 and TRBJ1-2, with D maybe TRBD1 (5 bases). Deletions cut 4 bases from V and 0 bases from J, with 9 bases between. Looked up from germline, CDR1 is SEHNR and CDR2 is FQNEAQ (reference sequence). The CDR3 is 14 residues long. DNA of the CDR3: TGTGCCAGCAGCTCGACAGCTCCTAACTATGGCTACACCTTC. Amino acids: CASSSTAPNYGYTF.

The genes are TRBV25-1 and TRBJ2-5, with 10 nucleotides matching TRBD2. The CDR3 is made up of 16 amino acids. Germline lookup yields CDR1 MGHDK and CDR2 SYGVNS. J lost 4 bases, V lost 3 bases, and 8 bases had no gene match. In DNA form, the CDR3 reads TGTGCCAGCAGTGACACTCTAGCGGGAGTGCGAGAGACCCAGTACTTC. The encoded protein is CASSDTLAGVRETQYF.

Of note for this clone: A read error may account for a junction end that differs from germline. This chain joins TRBV28 and TRBJ2-7, with 9 bases that match TRBD2. Germline CDR1 reads MDHEN; CDR2 reads SYDVKM. There are 15 residues in the CDR3. CDR3 sequence reads: CAGSSRTSASYEQYF. The CDR3 nucleotides read TGTGCCGGCAGTTCCCGGACTAGCGCCTCCTACGAGCAGTACTTC.

The gene calls are TRBV18 and TRBJ2-7; D ambiguous. The V gene's germline CDR1 is KGHSH and CDR2 LQKENI. V was cut by 3 bases and J by 5 bases, with 17 bases left in between. The CDR3 is 15 amino acids. In nucleotides, the CDR3 is TGTGCCAGCTCACCCATTGGGCCCCAAAGCGACGAGCAGTACTTC. It translates to CASSPIGPQSDEQYF.

The J gene is TRBJ1-2, the V gene TRBV2; TRBD1 might be the D (6 bases). CDR1 and CDR2 from the germline V gene are SNHLY and FYNNEI. The CDR3 contains 12 residues. Trimming pared 4 bases from V and 13 bases from J, leaving 16 bases between. The CDR3 loop is CASSVLRQACTF. CDR3 sequence (DNA): TGTGCCAGCAGTGTCCTGAGACAGGCGTGCACCTTC.

The rearrangement uses TRBV4-2 and TRBJ2-7; TRBD2 matches 8 bases. This CDR3 region has 15 residues. The J segment lost 0 bases and the V segment lost 5 bases, leaving 6 bases of the junction unmatched. Per germline, CDR1 LGHNA and CDR2 YNFKEQ. CDR3 loop: CASSLKREPSYEQYF. DNA for the CDR3: TGTGCCAGCAGCTTAAAGCGGGAGCCCTCCTACGAGCAGTACTTC.

J is TRBJ2-5 and V is TRBV27; 10 bases align to TRBD2. CDR1 is MNHEY, CDR2 SMNVEV, per germline (reference sequence). This CDR3 region has 17 residues. The V segment lost 0 bases and the J segment 5 bases; nucleotides outside the gene matches: 9. CDR3 sequence reads: CASSLSFLAGVGETQYF. CDR3 nucleotides: TGTGCCAGCAGTTTATCGTTCCTAGCGGGAGTCGGTGAGACCCAGTACTTC.

The chain employs TRBV29-1 and TRBJ2-7, with TRBD1 as a possible D gene (6 bases). Germline V lookup: CDR1 SQVTM, CDR2 ANQGSEA. Trimming took off 2 bases at V and 2 bases at J, with 13 bases between the two ends. CDR3 length: 14 amino acids. The CDR3 spells CSVETRTEAYEQYF. CDR3 in DNA: TGCAGCGTTGAAACGCGGACAGAAGCCTACGAGCAGTACTTC.

This chain links TRBV5-4 with TRBJ2-2, with a possible D match to TRBD1 (7 bases). The CDR3 is 13 residues long. The germline gives CDR1 SGHNT, CDR2 YYREEE (reference sequence). The ends were cut back, 5 bases at V and 5 bases at J, with 10 bases in the middle. The CDR3 spells CASRQGGTGELFF. The DNA of the CDR3 is TGTGCCAGCAGGCAGGGGGGTACCGGGGAGCTGTTTTTT.

This rearrangement joins TRBV7-9 to TRBJ2-5; perhaps TRBD1 as D (5 bases). Trimming pared 4 bases from V and 1 base from J, leaving 7 bases between. Germline CDR1 and CDR2: SEHNR and FQNEAQ (reference sequence). CDR3 length equals 13 residues. Written as DNA, the CDR3 is TGTGCCAGCAGCTCAGGGCTCCAAGAGACCCAGTACTTC. The encoded protein is CASSSGLQETQYF.

The genes are TRBV5-1 and TRBJ2-7; no reliable D call. The germline V and J ends were trimmed by 0 bases and 5 bases, with 12 bases remaining between them. From germline, CDR1 is SGHRS and CDR2 YFSETQ. The CDR3 runs to 14 residues. CDR3 protein: CASSLALLVDEQYF. The CDR3 nucleotides are TGCGCCAGCAGCTTGGCGCTTCTAGTTGACGAGCAGTACTTC. The full variable domain, rest sourced from reference TRBV5-1 and TRBJ2-7, is KAGVTQTPRYLIKTRGQQVTLSCSPISGHRSVSWYQQTPGQGLQFLFEYFSETQRNKGNFPGRFSGRQFSNSRSEMNVSTLELGDSALYLCASSLALLVDEQYFGPGTRLTVT.

Written as DNA, the CDR3 is TGTGCCAGCAGCTTAGGCGGCGCGGGGTATGGCTACACCTTC. As protein: CASSLGGAGYGYTF. The J gene is TRBJ1-2, the V gene TRBV5-6; D remains ambiguous. Germline V lookup: CDR1 SGHDT, CDR2 YYEEEE. The CDR3 has 14 amino acids. Trimming removed 2 bases from V and 5 bases from J, with 13 bases in between.

J is TRBJ2-2 and V is TRBV30; 13 bases are a match to TRBD2. The trim removed 5 bases at V and 7 bases at J, leaving 4 bases unmatched. The length of the CDR3 is 14 residues. Germline-derived CDR1 and CDR2 are GTSNPN and SVGIG (reference sequence). The CDR3 loop reads CAWGLAGAGGELFF. CDR3 in DNA: TGTGCCTGGGGACTAGCGGGAGCCGGCGGGGAGCTGTTTTTT.

The J gene is TRBJ1-4, the V gene TRBV27, with TRBD1 matching over 7 bases. Germline trimming cut 5 bases from V and 8 bases from J; bases unmatched to any gene: 8. Germline assignment: CDR1 MNHEY and CDR2 SMNVEV (reference sequence). CDR3 length equals 14 residues. The CDR3 here is CASSPDRVGEKLFF. The CDR3 DNA reads TGTGCCAGCAGTCCAGACAGGGTAGGAGAAAAACTGTTTTTT.

This clone was observed once. V and J are TRBV5-1 and TRBJ2-2; no definite D call. Trimming shortened V by 1 base and J by 6 bases, and 4 bases separated the two germline ends. The CDR3 is 12 amino acids. Germline CDR1 and CDR2: SGHRS and YFSETQ. Here the CDR3 reads CASSLKAGELFF. DNA for the CDR3: TGCGCCAGCAGCTTGAAGGCCGGGGAGCTGTTTTTT. The full variable domain, with the rest looked up from reference TRBV5-1 and TRBJ2-2, is KAGVTQTPRYLIKTRGQQVTLSCSPISGHRSVSWYQQTPGQGLQFLFEYFSETQRNKGNFPGRFSGRQFSNSRSEMNVSTLELGDSALYLCASSLKAGELFFGEGSRLTVL.

This chain links TRBV10-2 with TRBJ1-6; the D is unclear. The CDR3 is 13 amino acids. The germline V gene has CDR1 WSHSY and CDR2 SAAADI. The V end was cut by 5 bases, the J end by 5 bases, with 7 bases between. The CDR3 reads CASSSGDNSPLHF. Here the CDR3 DNA reads TGCGCCAGCAGTTCCGGGGATAATTCACCCCTCCACTTT.

The chain links TRBV28 to TRBJ1-1; D call uncertain. With 5 bases removed from V and 6 bases from J, the gap between germline ends came to 13 bases. CDR3 size: 13 residues. Germline V CDR1 and CDR2: MDHEN, SYDVKM. The CDR3 DNA reads as TGTGCCAGCAGTCCCAGGTTGTTAGCTGAAGCTTTCTTT. As protein: CASSPRLLAEAFF.

V usage is TRBV5-4 and J usage is TRBJ1-3, with no clear D. The CDR3 length is 15 residues. Germline V CDR1 and CDR2: SGHNT, YYREEE (reference sequence). The V gene lost 1 base and the J gene lost 2 bases, with 10 bases spanning the gap. CDR3 bases: TGTGCCAGCAGCTTGACCGACATGGCTGGAAACACCATATATTTT. Its protein product is CASSLTDMAGNTIYF.

The rearrangement links TRBV29-1 to TRBJ1-5, with D maybe TRBD1 (6 bases). The CDR3 covers 15 residues. Germline V CDR1 and CDR2: SQVTM, ANQGSEA. V shed 4 bases and J shed 1 base, with 14 bases lying between them. CDR3 in DNA: TGCAGCGTTGGATTGGACAGCAGGAGCAATCAGCCCCAGCATTTT. Its translation: CSVGLDSRSNQPQHF. Drawing the rest from reference TRBV29-1 and TRBJ1-5, the complete variable domain is SAVISQKPSRDICQRGTSLTIQCQVDSQVTMMFWYRQQPGQSLTLIATANQGSEATYESGFVIDKFPISRPNLTFSTLTVSNMSPEDSSIYLCSVGLDSRSNQPQHFGDGTRLSIL.

V and J are TRBV15 and TRBJ2-2; D gene uncertain. Germline lookup yields CDR1 LNHNV and CDR2 YYDKDF (reference sequence). Trimming took 1 base from V and 0 from J, leaving 9 bases between them. CDR3 size: 16 residues. The CDR3 nucleotides are TGTGCCACCAGCAGAGTTTTAGCTCCGAACACCGGGGAGCTGTTTTTT. Translated, it gives CATSRVLAPNTGELFF.

This chain uses TRBV5-1 with TRBJ1-1, with D hard to call. V lost 3 bases and J lost 1, with 10 bases in between. CDR3 length: 14 amino acids. Germline assignment: CDR1 SGHRS and CDR2 YFSETQ. DNA of the CDR3: TGCGCCAGCAGCTACGGACCGCCGAACACTGAAGCTTTCTTT. Its translation is CASSYGPPNTEAFF.

This sequence joins TRBV7-2 and TRBJ2-2; 7 nucleotides agree with TRBD2. This CDR3 comprises 16 residues. In germline, CDR1 is SGHTA, CDR2 FQGNSA. The trim removed 2 bases at V and 7 bases at J, leaving 10 bases unmatched. Here the CDR3 DNA reads TGTGCCAGCAGCTTACTTCGGTTTACGGGGGGCGGGGAGCTGTTTTTT. Protein: CASSLLRFTGGGELFF.